This passage covers 26 T cell receptor beta chains from one sample sequenced in a study of blood T cells in healthy people across ages. Combining a sample-barcoded 5' primer with a J-beta primer mix, a second PCR ran for roughly 7 to 12 cycles. TCRdb used MiXCR to reprocess the 5' RACE reads, holding one entry per CDR3 protein. The data show approximately 790,000 distinct CDR3 sequences, less than 80% seen once. Sequenced: blood. The origin of the receptors is a man between 25 and 39 years old in good health.

This rearrangement joins TRBV7-8 to TRBJ2-1, with 11 positions matching TRBD2. The CDR3 loop spans 16 amino acids. CDR1 and CDR2 from the germline V gene are SGHVS and FQNEAQ. Trimming at V came to 4 bases and at J to 5 bases, leaving 7 bases not matched to a gene. CDR3 nucleotide sequence: TGTGCCAGCAGCTCATTCGGGACTAGCGGACACAATGAGCAGTTCTTC. This codes for CASSSFGTSGHNEQFF.

Only a few counts were recorded for this clonotype. V gene TRBV20-1 combines with J gene TRBJ2-5; TRBD1 aligns across 10 bases. The CDR3 runs to 14 residues. CDR1 DFQATT and CDR2 SNEGSKA come from the germline V gene (reference sequence). Trimming at V came to 5 bases and at J to 5 bases, leaving 8 bases not matched to a gene. For the CDR3, the DNA is TGCAGTGCTCTACCGGGACAGGGGCTCGAGACCCAGTACTTC. Translating gives CSALPGQGLETQYF.

The chain employs TRBV6-5 and TRBJ2-4; D unresolved. The DNA end lines up better with TRBJ2-7; the J call may be wrong. The germline V gene has CDR1 MNHEY and CDR2 SVGAGI. The CDR3 covers 13 residues. The CDR3 reads CASSYSIFGEQYF. The CDR3 nucleotides are TGTGCCAGCAGTTACTCGATATTTGGCGAGCAGTACTTC.

The V gene is TRBV4-2, the J gene TRBJ1-1; a weak D match, TRBD1 (5 bases). The germline gives CDR1 LGHNA, CDR2 YNFKEQ. This CDR3 is built from 14 residues. V was shortened by 0 bases and J by 5 bases, with 10 bases between the two germline ends. This chain's CDR3 is CASSQEQVRTEAFF. The CDR3 coding sequence is TGTGCCAGCAGCCAAGAACAGGTACGGACTGAAGCTTTCTTT.

The chain uses TRBV12-3 or TRBV12-4 and TRBJ2-4; 8 positions match TRBD1. This CDR3 is 15 amino acids long. J gave up 3 bases and V 4 bases, and 5 bases lay outside the gene matches. The CDR3 here is CASSYGQGFKNIQYF. CDR3 DNA sequence: TGTGCCAGCAGTTACGGACAGGGTTTCAAAAACATTCAGTACTTC.

The rearrangement joins TRBV7-8 to TRBJ2-1; 8 nucleotides line up with TRBD2. The junction had 6 bases not matched to a gene; V was cut back by 2 bases and J by 0 bases. This CDR3 spans 17 amino acids. Germline values: CDR1 SGHVS, CDR2 FQNEAQ. CDR3 protein: CASSLTSGRSSYNEQFF. CDR3 coding DNA: TGTGCCAGCAGCTTAACTAGCGGTCGAAGCTCCTACAATGAGCAGTTCTTC.

This clonotype came up once. J is TRBJ2-5 and V is TRBV11-2, with D possibly being TRBD1 or TRBD2 (5 bases each). Germline loops: CDR1 SGHAT, CDR2 FQNNGV. V was cut by 1 base and J by 11 bases, with 17 bases left in between. There are 14 residues in the CDR3. CDR3 protein: CASSLVDSVGEQYF. CDR3 nucleotide sequence: TGTGCCAGCAGCTTAGTAGACTCGGTGGGGGAGCAGTACTTC.

This chain joins TRBV4-3 and TRBJ2-7; either TRBD1 or TRBD2 may fit D (5 bases each). CDR3 length: 17 amino acids. CDR1 and CDR2 from the germline V gene are LGHNA and YSLEER. V lost 1 base and J 3 bases, leaving 19 bases between the germline ends. The CDR3 DNA reads TGCGCCAGCAGCCAAGTTACGGGGACGTCGGCCTACTACGAGCAGTACTTC. Amino acids: CASSQVTGTSAYYEQYF.

This sequence joins TRBV20-1 and TRBJ2-1; D might be TRBD1 or TRBD2, each matching 5 bases. This CDR3 spans 13 amino acids. Germline V lookup: CDR1 DFQATT, CDR2 SNEGSKA (reference sequence). V was shortened by 3 bases and J by 2 bases, with 8 bases between the two germline ends. The CDR3 coding sequence is TGCAGTGCTAGCCCGGGGCCCTACAATGAGCAGTTCTTC. It translates to CSASPGPYNEQFF.

This clonotype was picked up a small number of times. The gene calls are TRBV15 and TRBJ2-1, with no clear D. Germline V CDR1 and CDR2: LNHNV, YYDKDF (reference sequence). The CDR3 covers 11 residues. V was cut by 5 bases and J by 15 bases, with 14 bases left in between. The CDR3: CATSAQTELFF. CDR3 coding DNA: TGTGCCACCAGCGCCCAAACGGAGTTGTTCTTC.

Comments on this clonotype: At one of its ends the junction is not consistent with the germline gene, which may arise from a read error. The gene calls are TRBV6-2 or TRBV6-3 and TRBJ2-7; D is undetermined. The CDR3 runs to 14 residues. Germline CDR1 and CDR2: MNHEY and SVGEGT. CDR3 sequence: CASSYGETTYEQYF. The CDR3 coding sequence is TGTGCCAGTAGTTATGGGGAAACCACCTACGAGCAGTACTTC.

This clonotype was picked up a small number of times. This sequence joins TRBV6-2 or TRBV6-3 and TRBJ2-7; D gene unclear. Trimming took off 2 bases at V and 4 bases at J, with 9 bases between the two ends. The CDR3 extends over 13 amino acids. CDR1 is MNHEY, CDR2 SVGEGT, per germline. The chain's CDR3 is CASSYDGLYEQYF. CDR3 bases: TGTGCCAGCAGTTACGACGGGTTGTACGAGCAGTACTTC.

V usage is TRBV6-2 or TRBV6-3 and J usage is TRBJ2-7; 7 bases align to TRBD1. The CDR3 spans 15 residues. The V gene end was trimmed by 2 bases and the J gene end by 4 bases; junction bases not matched to a gene: 8. CDR1 and CDR2 (germline): MNHEY, SVGEGT. CDR3 nucleotides: TGTGCCAGCAGTTACGGGAACAGGGGACAGTACGAGCAGTACTTC. It is translated as CASSYGNRGQYEQYF.

This clonotype has more than one count but fewer than ten. The J gene is TRBJ2-4, the V gene TRBV14; D remains unclear. Trimming removed 2 bases from V and 7 bases from J, with 3 bases in between. The CDR3 consists of 11 residues. Germline loops: CDR1 SGHDN, CDR2 FVKESK. The CDR3 nucleotides read TGTGCCAGCAGCCAAAATAACATTCAGTACTTC. It yields the protein CASSQNNIQYF. The full variable domain, with the rest looked up from reference TRBV14 and TRBJ2-4, is EAGVTQFPSHSVIEKGQTVTLRCDPISGHDNLYWYRRVMGKEIKFLLHFVKESKQDESGMPNNRFLAERTGGTYSTLKVQPAELEDSGVYFCASSQNNIQYFGAGTRLSVL.

About this clonotype: A much larger clone differs from this one at a single base, so this may be a read error. The rearrangement links TRBV4-3 to TRBJ1-2; a weak D match, TRBD1 (5 bases). Per germline, CDR1 LGHNA and CDR2 YSLEER. V lost 5 bases, J lost 7 bases, and 17 bases lay in between. This CDR3 spans 14 amino acids. The CDR3 is CASSAQATNGGYTF. For the CDR3, the DNA is TGCGCCAGCAGCGCACAGGCTACCAATGGTGGCTACACCTTC.

The rearrangement joins TRBV20-1 to TRBJ2-7; TRBD1 might be the D (6 bases). This CDR3 contains 16 residues. Trimming took off 3 bases at V and 3 bases at J, with 21 bases between the two ends. In germline, CDR1 is DFQATT, CDR2 SNEGSKA (reference sequence). CDR3 sequence (DNA): TGCAGTGCTAGTCAGGGGCCTATTTTACTTGGCTACGAGCAGTACTTC. It yields the protein CSASQGPILLGYEQYF.

The gene calls are TRBV4-3 and TRBJ2-1, with D tentatively TRBD2 (5 bases). The germline V and J ends were trimmed by 0 bases and 8 bases, with 8 bases remaining between them. The length of the CDR3 is 13 residues. Looked up from germline, CDR1 is LGHNA and CDR2 is YSLEER. The chain's CDR3 is CASSQDEGDEQFF. The CDR3 bases are TGCGCCAGCAGCCAAGATGAGGGCGATGAGCAGTTCTTC.

This chain joins TRBV27 and TRBJ1-2; D may be TRBD1 (5 bases). Germline-derived CDR1 and CDR2 are MNHEY and SMNVEV (reference sequence). The length of the CDR3 is 12 residues. V lost 6 bases and J lost 5, with 10 bases in between. The CDR3, as DNA: TGTGCCAGCAGCCCGGACAAGTATGGCTACACCTTC. Its translation is CASSPDKYGYTF.

The rearrangement uses TRBV4-3 and TRBJ2-3; D is undetermined. CDR1 LGHNA and CDR2 YSLEER come from the germline V gene. Trimming removed 2 bases from V and 0 bases from J, with 15 bases in between. The CDR3 loop spans 17 amino acids. CDR3 amino acids: CASSQLLASTSTDTQYF. In DNA form, the CDR3 reads TGCGCCAGCAGCCAACTTCTGGCCTCAACAAGCACAGATACGCAGTATTTT.

This chain uses TRBV7-2 with TRBJ1-5; D perhaps matches TRBD1 (6 bases). Deletions cut 0 bases from V and 4 bases from J, with 10 bases between. The CDR3 is made up of 15 amino acids. Germline V lookup: CDR1 SGHTA, CDR2 FQGNSA. The CDR3 sequence: CASSLALDRNQPQHF. The DNA for the CDR3 is TGTGCCAGCAGCTTAGCTTTGGACAGAAATCAGCCCCAGCATTTT. Based on the CDR3 plus reference TRBV7-2 and TRBJ1-5, the full variable domain is GAGVSQSPSNKVTEKGKDVELRCDPISGHTALYWYRQSLGQGLEFLIYFQGNSAPDKSGLPSDRFSAERTGGSVSTLTIQRTQQEDSAVYLCASSLALDRNQPQHFGDGTRLSIL.

This clonotype was seen a handful of times. This chain's CDR3 is CSVPLANEQFF. The CDR3 region has the DNA TGCAGCGTACCACTAGCTAATGAGCAGTTCTTC. This chain uses TRBV29-1 with TRBJ2-1; tentatively, D is TRBD2 (6 bases). CDR3 length: 11 amino acids. CDR1 and CDR2 (germline): SQVTM, ANQGSEA. Trimming took 6 bases from V and 7 from J, leaving 10 bases between them.

The chain has TRBV15 and TRBJ2-7, with TRBD2 matching over 7 bases. The CDR3 spans 18 residues. Germline values: CDR1 LNHNV, CDR2 YYDKDF (reference sequence). V was clipped by 0 bases and J by 4 bases; unmatched bases: 15. The CDR3 protein is CATSRDWGPSGTKYEQYF. Here the CDR3 DNA reads TGTGCCACCAGCAGAGATTGGGGCCCTTCTGGGACTAAGTACGAGCAGTACTTC.

CDR3 amino acids: CSARGDWGTEAFF. The CDR3 DNA reads as TGCAGTGCCCGAGGGGATTGGGGCACTGAAGCTTTCTTT. The J gene is TRBJ1-1, the V gene TRBV20-1, with D perhaps TRBD1 (5 bases). V dropped 6 bases and J dropped 4 bases, with 15 bases sitting between them. Germline CDR1 and CDR2: DFQATT and SNEGSKA (reference sequence). The CDR3 totals 13 residues.

This clonotype was picked up one time. The J gene is TRBJ2-4, the V gene TRBV6-2 or TRBV6-3; D call uncertain. Near its end, the DNA agrees better with TRBJ2-5, so the J call may be wrong. Germline V gives CDR1 MNHEY, CDR2 SVGEGT. The CDR3 is 15 residues long. Here the CDR3 DNA reads TGTGCCAGCAGTTACAACTCGAGAAACCAAGAGACCCAGTACTTC. Its translation is CASSYNSRNQETQYF.

The CDR3: CASSVEGGVVRNEQFF. CDR3 coding DNA: TGTGCCAGCAGCGTAGAGGGGGGGGTGGTACGGAATGAGCAGTTCTTC. This chain joins TRBV9 and TRBJ2-1; perhaps TRBD2 as D (7 bases). The CDR3 spans 16 residues. Trimming cost V 0 bases and J 7 bases, with 17 bases left between them. CDR1 and CDR2 (germline): SGDLS, YYNGEE.

The chain links TRBV14 to TRBJ2-1; 10 bases match TRBD1. The CDR3 spans 16 residues. V shed 3 bases, J shed 4 bases, and the junction held 6 bases outside the gene matches. From germline, CDR1 is SGHDN and CDR2 FVKESK. The CDR3 spells CASSHRDRGLYNEQFF. The CDR3 bases are TGTGCCAGCAGCCACCGAGACAGGGGGCTGTACAATGAGCAGTTCTTC.